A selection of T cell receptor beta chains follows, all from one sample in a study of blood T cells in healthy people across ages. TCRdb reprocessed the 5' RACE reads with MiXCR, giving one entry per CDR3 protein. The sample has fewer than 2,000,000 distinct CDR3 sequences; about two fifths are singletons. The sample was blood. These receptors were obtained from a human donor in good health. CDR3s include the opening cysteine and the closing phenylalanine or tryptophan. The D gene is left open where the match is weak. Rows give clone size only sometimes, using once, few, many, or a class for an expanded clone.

cdr3_nt: TGTGCCAGCAGCTATAGAGGGGCAGATCACTACGAGCAGTACTTC
cdr3_aa: CASSYRGADHYEQYF
clone_size: -
d_call: -
v_call: TRBV6-1
cdr3_length: 15
j_call: TRBJ2-7

cdr3_nt: TGTGCCAGTAGCCCCGGGTTCCGGGCTGCCTTCTATGGCTACACCTTC
cdr3_aa: CASSPGFRAAFYGYTF
clone_size: -
d_call: -
v_call: TRBV19
cdr3_length: 16
j_call: TRBJ1-2

cdr3_nt: TGTGCCAGCACCATCCTCCGGGGAACCCAAGAGACCCAGTACTTC
cdr3_aa: CASTILRGTQETQYF
clone_size: -
d_call: -
v_call: TRBV28
cdr3_length: 15
j_call: TRBJ2-5

cdr3_nt: TGCGCCAGCAGCTTGGGCTCCGGGAGGGGGAATTCACCCCTCCACTTT
cdr3_aa: CASSLGSGRGNSPLHF
clone_size: few
d_call: -
v_call: TRBV5-1
cdr3_length: 16
j_call: TRBJ1-6

cdr3_nt: TGCAGCGGCAGACAGGGGACCCAAGAGACCCAGTACTTC
cdr3_aa: CSGRQGTQETQYF
clone_size: few
d_call: TRBD1
v_call: TRBV29-1
cdr3_length: 13
j_call: TRBJ2-5

cdr3_nt: TGTGCCAGCAGCGGACTAGCGGGGGGTAACGCCGGGGAGCTGTTTTTT
cdr3_aa: CASSGLAGGNAGELFF
clone_size: -
d_call: TRBD2
v_call: TRBV2
cdr3_length: 16
j_call: TRBJ2-2

cdr3_nt: TGTGCCAGCAGTTTAGCGCGAGACGGGACAGAAAGAGATACGCAGTATTTT
cdr3_aa: CASSLARDGTERDTQYF
clone_size: -
d_call: TRBD1
v_call: TRBV12-3/TRBV12-4
cdr3_length: 17
j_call: TRBJ2-3

cdr3_nt: TGTGCCAGCAGCTTACAGCGGAGAAACAATGAGCAGTTCTTC
cdr3_aa: CASSLQRRNNEQFF
clone_size: -
d_call: -
v_call: TRBV7-2
cdr3_length: 14
j_call: TRBJ2-1

cdr3_nt: TGTGCCATCAGCTTCGAGGATTTGGGCTACACCTTC
cdr3_aa: CAISFEDLGYTF
clone_size: few
d_call: -
v_call: TRBV10-3
cdr3_length: 12
j_call: TRBJ1-2

cdr3_nt: TGTGCCAGCAGCTTTTGGCGGCAATCGAACACCGGGGAGCTGTTTTTT
cdr3_aa: CASSFWRQSNTGELFF
clone_size: -
d_call: -
v_call: TRBV7-8
cdr3_length: 16
j_call: TRBJ2-2

cdr3_nt: TGCAGCGTTCAGGGTTCAAGCAATCAGCCCCAGCATTTT
cdr3_aa: CSVQGSSNQPQHF
clone_size: few
d_call: -
v_call: TRBV29-1
cdr3_length: 13
j_call: TRBJ1-5

cdr3_nt: TGTGCCAGCAGCTTAGGGAACCAGCGGTATGGAGAGACCCAGTACTTC
cdr3_aa: CASSLGNQRYGETQYF
clone_size: -
d_call: -
v_call: TRBV7-2
cdr3_length: 16
j_call: TRBJ2-5

cdr3_nt: TGTGCCAGCAGCTTAGCGGGTTACAGGGGTGTAAACTATGGCTACACCTTC
cdr3_aa: CASSLAGYRGVNYGYTF
clone_size: few
d_call: TRBD1
v_call: TRBV7-2
cdr3_length: 17
j_call: TRBJ1-2

cdr3_nt: TGTGCCATCAGTGACTCCGGTAGGGGAGTGGATGAGCAGTTCTTC
cdr3_aa: CAISDSGRGVDEQFF
clone_size: many
d_call: -
v_call: TRBV10-3
cdr3_length: 15
j_call: TRBJ2-1

cdr3_nt: TGTGCCAGCAGTCCCACAGGGTTTGGTAATTCACCCCTCCACTTT
cdr3_aa: CASSPTGFGNSPLHF
clone_size: -
d_call: -
v_call: TRBV6-6
cdr3_length: 15
j_call: TRBJ1-6

cdr3_nt: TGTGCCAGCAGTGGCGTAGCAGGGGAGGCCCAGTACTTC
cdr3_aa: CASSGVAGEAQYF
clone_size: -
d_call: -
v_call: TRBV6-5
cdr3_length: 13
j_call: TRBJ2-5

cdr3_nt: TGTGCCAGCAGCCCCCAACCCCTGGCCTACAATGAGCAGTTCTTC
cdr3_aa: CASSPQPLAYNEQFF
clone_size: -
d_call: -
v_call: TRBV7-2
cdr3_length: 15
j_call: TRBJ2-1

cdr3_nt: TGTGCCAGCGCCTTGTCAACGAACACTGAAGCTTTCTTT
cdr3_aa: CASALSTNTEAFF
clone_size: few
d_call: -
v_call: TRBV7-9
cdr3_length: 13
j_call: TRBJ1-1

cdr3_nt: TGTGCCAGCAGCTCGGGACAGGTAGGAGGGCAGTATTTT
cdr3_aa: CASSSGQVGGQYF
clone_size: -
d_call: TRBD1
v_call: TRBV13
cdr3_length: 13
j_call: TRBJ2-3

cdr3_nt: TGTGCCAGCAGCTTAGTAGGGGCAGGGGGCGCTGGGGCCAACGTCCTGACTTTC
cdr3_aa: CASSLVGAGGAGANVLTF
clone_size: few
d_call: TRBD1
v_call: TRBV7-2
cdr3_length: 18
j_call: TRBJ2-6

cdr3_nt: TGCAGCGTTGAAGATCTGAAGGGACAGGGGGCGTTCGGCTACACCTTC
cdr3_aa: CSVEDLKGQGAFGYTF
clone_size: -
d_call: TRBD1
v_call: TRBV29-1
cdr3_length: 16
j_call: TRBJ1-2

cdr3_nt: TGTGCCAGCCTACACCAGGGCATCTACAATGAGCAGTTCTTC
cdr3_aa: CASLHQGIYNEQFF
clone_size: -
d_call: -
v_call: TRBV12-3/TRBV12-4
cdr3_length: 14
j_call: TRBJ2-1

cdr3_nt: TGTGCCAGCAGCCACCTTGGCGTCCGTGAAAAACTGTTTTTT
cdr3_aa: CASSHLGVREKLFF
clone_size: -
d_call: -
v_call: TRBV6-6
cdr3_length: 14
j_call: TRBJ1-4

cdr3_nt: TGCGCCAGCAGCTTGACAGGTATCTACGAGCAGTTCTTC
cdr3_aa: CASSLTGIYEQFF
clone_size: -
d_call: -
v_call: TRBV5-1
cdr3_length: 13
j_call: TRBJ2-1

cdr3_nt: TGCAGTGCTAGAGATCGGAGGGGGCAACCCTACGAGCAGTACTTC
cdr3_aa: CSARDRRGQPYEQYF
clone_size: few
d_call: -
v_call: TRBV20-1
cdr3_length: 15
j_call: TRBJ2-7

cdr3_nt: TGTGCCAGCAGTTATAGAAGGGGAGAGACCCAGTACTTC
cdr3_aa: CASSYRRGETQYF
clone_size: -
d_call: -
v_call: TRBV6-6
cdr3_length: 13
j_call: TRBJ2-5